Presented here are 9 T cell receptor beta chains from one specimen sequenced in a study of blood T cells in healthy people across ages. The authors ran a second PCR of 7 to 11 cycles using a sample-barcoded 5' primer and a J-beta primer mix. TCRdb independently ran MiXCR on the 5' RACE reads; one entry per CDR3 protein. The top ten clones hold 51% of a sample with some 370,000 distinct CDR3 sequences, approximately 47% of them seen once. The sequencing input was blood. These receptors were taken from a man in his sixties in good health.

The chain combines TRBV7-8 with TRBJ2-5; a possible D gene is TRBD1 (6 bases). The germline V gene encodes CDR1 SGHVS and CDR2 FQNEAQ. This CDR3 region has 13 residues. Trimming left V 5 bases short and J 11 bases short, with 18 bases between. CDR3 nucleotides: TGTGCCAGCAGCCCACTATCCCGACAGGAGCAGTACTTC. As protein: CASSPLSRQEQYF. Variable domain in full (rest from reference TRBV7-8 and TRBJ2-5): GAGVSQSPRYKVAKRGQDVALRCDPISGHVSLFWYQQALGQGPEFLTYFQNEAQLDKSGLPSDRFFAERPEGSVSTLKIQRTQQEDSAVYLCASSPLSRQEQYFGPGTRLLVL.

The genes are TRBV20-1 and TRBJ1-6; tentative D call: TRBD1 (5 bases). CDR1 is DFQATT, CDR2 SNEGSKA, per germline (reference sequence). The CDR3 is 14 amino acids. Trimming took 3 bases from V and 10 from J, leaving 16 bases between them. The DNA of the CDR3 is TGCAGTGCTAGCCCCCCGGGATGGGGGTCACCCCTCCACTTT. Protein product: CSASPPGWGSPLHF.

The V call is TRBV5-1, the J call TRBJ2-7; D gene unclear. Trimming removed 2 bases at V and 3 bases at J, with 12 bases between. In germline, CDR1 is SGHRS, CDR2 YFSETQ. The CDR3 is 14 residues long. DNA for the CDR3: TGCGCCAGCAGCTTATCGGTGGTTAGCTACGAGCAGTACTTC. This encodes CASSLSVVSYEQYF.

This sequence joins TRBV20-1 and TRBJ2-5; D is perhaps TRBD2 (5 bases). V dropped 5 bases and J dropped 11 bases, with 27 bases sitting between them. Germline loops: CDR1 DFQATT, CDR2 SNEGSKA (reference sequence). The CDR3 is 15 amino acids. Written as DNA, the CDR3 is TGCAGTGCTTTTTCCACCGGACTCAATCGGGATGAGCAGTACTTC. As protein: CSAFSTGLNRDEQYF.

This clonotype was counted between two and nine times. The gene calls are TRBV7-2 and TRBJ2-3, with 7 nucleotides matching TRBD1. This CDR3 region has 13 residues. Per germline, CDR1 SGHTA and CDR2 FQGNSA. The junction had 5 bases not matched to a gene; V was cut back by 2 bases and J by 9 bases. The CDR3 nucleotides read TGTGCCAGCAGCTTACAGGGGGTAGGGACGCAGTATTTT. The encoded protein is CASSLQGVGTQYF.

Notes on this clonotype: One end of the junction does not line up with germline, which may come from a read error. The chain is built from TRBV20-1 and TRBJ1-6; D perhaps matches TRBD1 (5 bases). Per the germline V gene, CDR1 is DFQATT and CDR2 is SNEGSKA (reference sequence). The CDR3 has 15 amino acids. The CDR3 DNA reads TGCAGTGCTAGACCCCGGGGGTCCTTTAATTCACCCCTCCACTTT. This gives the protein CSARPRGSFNSPLHF.

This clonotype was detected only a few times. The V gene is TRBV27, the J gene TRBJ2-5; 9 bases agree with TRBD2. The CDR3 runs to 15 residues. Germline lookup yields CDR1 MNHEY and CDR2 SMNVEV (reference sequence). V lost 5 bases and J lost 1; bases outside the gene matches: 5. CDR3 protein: CASSRLAGSQETQYF. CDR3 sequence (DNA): TGTGCCAGCAGTCGGCTAGCGGGAAGCCAAGAGACCCAGTACTTC.

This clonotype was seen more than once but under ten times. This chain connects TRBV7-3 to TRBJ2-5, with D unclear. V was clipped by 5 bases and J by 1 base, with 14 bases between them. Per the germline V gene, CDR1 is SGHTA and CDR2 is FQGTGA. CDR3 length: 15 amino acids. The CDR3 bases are TGTGCCAGCAGCCCAAACGGCGGATCCCAAGAGACCCAGTACTTC. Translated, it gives CASSPNGGSQETQYF.

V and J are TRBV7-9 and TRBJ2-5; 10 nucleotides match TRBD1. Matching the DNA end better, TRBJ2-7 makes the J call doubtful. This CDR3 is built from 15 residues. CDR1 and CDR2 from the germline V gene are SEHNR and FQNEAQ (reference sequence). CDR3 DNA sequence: TGTGCCAGCAGCCCTGGGACAGGGGTCAAGGACGAGCAGTACTTC. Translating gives CASSPGTGVKDEQYF.